The 32 T cell receptor beta chains below were found in one sample sequenced in a study of CD8 T cells in ankylosing spondylitis. MiXCR, run by TCRdb on the 5' RACE reads, gives a single entry per CDR3 protein. The data show 200,000 to 300,000 distinct CDR3 sequences, roughly a third seen once. Sequencing was carried out using blood, either unsorted or a sorted T cell fraction (not recorded which). All receptors derive from a male donor with ankylosing spondylitis or in good health (not recorded which).

This chain connects TRBV12-3 or TRBV12-4 to TRBJ2-1; weak D call: TRBD1 (5 bases). Trimming pared 1 base from V and 10 bases from J, leaving 8 bases between. CDR3 length: 12 residues. CDR3 residues: CASSLGAGEQFF. The CDR3 DNA reads as TGTGCCAGCAGTTTAGGGGCAGGGGAGCAGTTCTTC.

The V call is TRBV12-3 or TRBV12-4, the J call TRBJ1-6; D perhaps matches TRBD1 (5 bases). The CDR3 has 14 amino acids. V dropped 6 bases and J dropped 9 bases, with 15 bases sitting between them. The CDR3, as DNA: TGTGCCAGCAGCTCCGGGACCAGCAGTTCACCCCTCCACTTT. It encodes CASSSGTSSSPLHF.

This clonotype was detected only a few times. The chain is built from TRBV20-1 and TRBJ2-1, with 10 positions matching TRBD2. CDR3 length equals 15 residues. Germline-derived CDR1 and CDR2 are DFQATT and SNEGSKA (reference sequence). The V gene end was trimmed by 0 bases and the J gene end by 10 bases; junction bases not matched to a gene: 9. Written as DNA, the CDR3 is TGCAGTGCTAGAGATTTGATAGCGGGGGGTTGGGAGCAGTTCTTC. This sequence encodes CSARDLIAGGWEQFF.

The sample holds a few counts of this clonotype. The chain carries TRBV28 and TRBJ1-5; the D gene is possibly TRBD1 (5 bases). Trimming removed 5 bases at V and 6 bases at J, with 17 bases between. In germline, CDR1 is MDHEN, CDR2 SYDVKM. This CDR3 comprises 15 residues. DNA of the CDR3: TGTGCCAGCAGTCCCTCGCGGCAGGGAAGTCAGCCCCAGCATTTT. Translated, it gives CASSPSRQGSQPQHF.

The J gene is TRBJ1-1, the V gene TRBV28; a possible D gene is TRBD1 (5 bases). The CDR3 has 13 residues. Trimming pared 7 bases from V and 4 bases from J, leaving 13 bases between. CDR1 and CDR2 from the germline V gene are MDHEN and SYDVKM. The CDR3 bases are TGTGCCAGCATCCCCGGGGGGGGCACTGAAGCTTTCTTT. This gives the protein CASIPGGGTEAFF.

This chain links TRBV29-1 with TRBJ1-3; possibly TRBD1 for D (6 bases). The CDR3 extends over 15 amino acids. V gave up 0 bases and J gave up 1 base, with 10 bases separating them. The germline V gene encodes CDR1 SQVTM and CDR2 ANQGSEA. The CDR3 protein is CSVEEQGTSGNTIYF. CDR3 nucleotides: TGCAGCGTTGAAGAACAGGGAACTTCTGGAAACACCATATATTTT.

The CDR3 loop is CATARWTGTQETQYF. In DNA, the CDR3 is TGTGCCACCGCCCGATGGACAGGGACCCAAGAGACCCAGTACTTC. The chain combines TRBV15 with TRBJ2-5; the match to TRBD1 covers 8 bases. There are 15 residues in the CDR3. Unmatched junction bases numbered 9, after V lost 8 bases and J lost 1 base. Germline CDR1 is LNHNV and CDR2 is YYDKDF (reference sequence).

The chain recombines TRBV5-1 with TRBJ2-7; TRBD1 or TRBD2 may be the D gene (5 bases each). The V and J ends lost 1 base and 0 bases respectively, with 11 bases between them. The CDR3 contains 15 residues. CDR1 and CDR2 (germline): SGHRS, YFSETQ. In DNA form, the CDR3 reads TGCGCCAGCAGCTTGATGGGGGTGAGCTCCTACGAGCAGTACTTC. This codes for CASSLMGVSSYEQYF. Combining the CDR3 with reference TRBV5-1 and TRBJ2-7 gives the whole variable domain KAGVTQTPRYLIKTRGQQVTLSCSPISGHRSVSWYQQTPGQGLQFLFEYFSETQRNKGNFPGRFSGRQFSNSRSEMNVSTLELGDSALYLCASSLMGVSSYEQYFGPGTRLTVT.

This clonotype was detected once. The gene calls are TRBV5-1 and TRBJ2-3; TRBD2 matches 10 bases. V lost 1 base, J lost 2 bases, and 4 bases stayed unmatched. Germline V gene sequence: CDR1 SGHRS, CDR2 YFSETQ. The CDR3 runs 16 residues. The CDR3 loop reads CASSLQRGGSTDTQYF. CDR3 coding DNA: TGCGCCAGCAGCTTGCAGCGGGGGGGCTCCACAGATACGCAGTATTTT.

Comments on this clonotype: At one end the junction does not follow the germline gene, possibly because of a read error. The chain uses TRBV7-9 and TRBJ1-4, with unresolved D. Per germline, CDR1 SEHNR and CDR2 FQNEAQ (reference sequence). This CDR3 spans 14 amino acids. CDR3 bases: TGTGCCAGCAGCGAGTCGGGGTCTTATGAAAATCTGTTTTTT. Its protein is CASSESGSYENLFF.

At least ten counts were recorded for this clonotype. V usage is TRBV29-1 and J usage is TRBJ2-5; no clear D gene. From germline, CDR1 is SQVTM and CDR2 ANQGSEA. This CDR3 contains 9 residues. V was trimmed by 4 bases and J by 5 bases, leaving 2 bases between them. Written as DNA, the CDR3 is TGCAGCGTTGGTGAGACCCAGTACTTC. Its translation: CSVGETQYF. Filled out from reference TRBV29-1 and TRBJ2-5, the complete variable domain reads SAVISQKPSRDICQRGTSLTIQCQVDSQVTMMFWYRQQPGQSLTLIATANQGSEATYESGFVIDKFPISRPNLTFSTLTVSNMSPEDSSIYLCSVGETQYFGPGTRLLVL.

This clonotype was picked up one time. The chain combines TRBV7-9 with TRBJ2-4; the D gene is possibly TRBD2 (5 bases). Germline V gene lookup returns CDR1 SEHNR and CDR2 FQNEAQ (reference sequence). Trimming stripped 5 bases from V and 1 base from J, with 9 bases between. The CDR3 extends over 14 amino acids. CDR3 nucleotides: TGTGCCAGCAGCCATAGCGCGGCCAAAAACATTCAGTACTTC. Its translation: CASSHSAAKNIQYF.

The chain has TRBV12-3 or TRBV12-4 and TRBJ2-5, with D uncertain. V was clipped by 6 bases and J by 5 bases, with 13 bases between them. CDR3 length: 13 residues. The CDR3 is CASRNIIGETQYF. The CDR3 coding sequence is TGTGCCAGCAGAAACATAATTGGGGAGACCCAGTACTTC.

This clonotype was recorded a few times. The chain is built from TRBV10-3 and TRBJ2-7; D is possibly TRBD2 (5 bases). In germline, CDR1 is ENHRY, CDR2 SYGVKD. V lost 4 bases to trimming and J lost 6 bases, with 13 bases between them. The CDR3 extends over 13 amino acids. The CDR3 spells CAISAGGSREQYF. CDR3 coding DNA: TGTGCCATCAGTGCCGGCGGGTCCCGCGAGCAGTACTTC.

This clonotype was recorded a few times. CDR3 sequence (DNA): TGTGCCAGCAGCGTGACAGGGGGTACCTACGAGCAGTACTTC. Residues: CASSVTGGTYEQYF. V is TRBV9 and J is TRBJ2-7; the match to TRBD1 covers 9 bases. Trimming at V came to 2 bases and at J to 2 bases, leaving 2 bases not matched to a gene. Germline lookup yields CDR1 SGDLS and CDR2 YYNGEE. This CDR3 spans 14 amino acids.

This clonotype was counted a few times. The genes are TRBV20-1 and TRBJ2-3, with D unresolved. This CDR3 is 12 amino acids long. The V and J ends lost 0 bases and 3 bases respectively, with 4 bases between them. CDR1 is DFQATT and CDR2 is SNEGSKA in the germline V gene (reference sequence). The CDR3 DNA sequence: TGCAGTGCTAGAGAACCTACAGATACGCAGTATTTT. Protein sequence: CSAREPTDTQYF.

The chain has TRBV12-3 or TRBV12-4 and TRBJ2-7; D ambiguous. This CDR3 has 13 amino acids. The V end was cut by 6 bases, the J end by 4 bases, with 13 bases between. The CDR3 loop is CASSPRLGYEQYF. The CDR3 bases are TGTGCCAGCAGCCCGAGACTTGGGTACGAGCAGTACTTC.

This clonotype was detected only a few times. The chain carries TRBV7-8 and TRBJ2-1, with TRBD1 as a possible D gene (6 bases). Germline V gene sequence: CDR1 SGHVS, CDR2 FQNEAQ. The CDR3 has 16 residues. Trimming pared 7 bases from V and 8 bases from J, leaving 24 bases between. CDR3: CASISGVPAGGDEQFF. The CDR3 DNA is TGTGCCAGCATCTCAGGGGTCCCCGCAGGTGGCGATGAGCAGTTCTTC.

The chain employs TRBV12-3 or TRBV12-4 and TRBJ2-1, with D perhaps matching TRBD1 or TRBD2 (5 bases each). The CDR3 is made up of 14 amino acids. Trimming removed 6 bases from V and 8 bases from J, with 17 bases in between. CDR3 protein: CASRSGTADDEQFF. The CDR3 DNA reads as TGTGCCAGCAGATCCGGGACGGCCGACGATGAGCAGTTCTTC.

The rearrangement uses TRBV6-5 and TRBJ2-7; 12 nucleotides line up with TRBD1. From germline, CDR1 is MNHEY and CDR2 SVGAGI. The CDR3 has 15 residues. With V trimmed by 4 bases and J by 6 bases, 7 bases remained unmatched. The CDR3 here is CASSSPGQGALEQYF. The CDR3 DNA reads as TGTGCCAGCAGTTCCCCGGGACAGGGGGCCCTCGAGCAGTACTTC.

This clonotype has just a few counts. The chain is built from TRBV12-3 or TRBV12-4 and TRBJ1-2; 9 nucleotides agree with TRBD1. V lost 6 bases to trimming and J lost 6 bases; unmatched junction nucleotides: 2. The CDR3 contains 12 residues. The CDR3, as DNA: TGTGCCAGCAGGCGGACAGGGGATGGCTACACCTTC. It encodes CASRRTGDGYTF.

V usage is TRBV4-1 and J usage is TRBJ2-4, with 10 bases fitting TRBD2. Germline V lookup: CDR1 MGHRA, CDR2 YSYEKL. The CDR3 runs 14 residues. V lost 5 bases and J lost 10; bases outside the gene matches: 8. Written as DNA, the CDR3 is TGCGCCAGCAGCTTACTAGGACTAGCGGCAATTCAGTACTTC. This translates into CASSLLGLAAIQYF.

The chain has TRBV6-5 and TRBJ2-7; unclear D gene. The CDR3 covers 15 residues. From germline, CDR1 is MNHEY and CDR2 SVGAGI. Trimming pared 2 bases from V and 5 bases from J, leaving 16 bases between. The CDR3 region is CASSYGERPGHEQYF. For the CDR3, the DNA is TGTGCCAGCAGTTACGGGGAACGTCCCGGGCACGAGCAGTACTTC.

The rearrangement uses TRBV4-2 and TRBJ2-2, with unresolved D. The ends were cut back, 1 base at V and 1 base at J, with 16 bases in the middle. The V gene's germline CDR1 is LGHNA and CDR2 YNFKEQ. The CDR3 runs 18 residues. CDR3 residues: CASSQGQTTKLNTGELFF. CDR3 DNA: TGTGCCAGCAGCCAAGGTCAGACGACAAAGCTGAACACCGGGGAGCTGTTTTTT.

The rearrangement links TRBV28 to TRBJ2-2; TRBD2 is a possible D gene (5 bases). Trimming removed 7 bases from V and 6 bases from J, with 15 bases in between. The CDR3 length is 14 residues. Germline CDR1 and CDR2: MDHEN and SYDVKM. CDR3 loop: CASTTLRAAGELFF. CDR3 bases: TGTGCCAGCACCACCCTGAGGGCGGCCGGGGAGCTGTTTTTT.

This clonotype was found a few times. The chain employs TRBV5-1 and TRBJ2-5; D ambiguous. Trimming cost V 4 bases and J 1 base, with 8 bases left between them. Germline V gene sequence: CDR1 SGHRS, CDR2 YFSETQ. The CDR3 runs to 13 residues. CDR3 nucleotides: TGCGCCAGCAGCCCGACACCCCAAGAGACCCAGTACTTC. This codes for CASSPTPQETQYF. The full variable domain, rest sourced from reference TRBV5-1 and TRBJ2-5, is KAGVTQTPRYLIKTRGQQVTLSCSPISGHRSVSWYQQTPGQGLQFLFEYFSETQRNKGNFPGRFSGRQFSNSRSEMNVSTLELGDSALYLCASSPTPQETQYFGPGTRLLVL.

The V gene is TRBV10-3, the J gene TRBJ1-5; D gene ambiguous. The CDR3 contains 13 residues. V was pared by 6 bases and J by 6 bases, with 12 bases between. Germline V gives CDR1 ENHRY, CDR2 SYGVKD. DNA for the CDR3: TGTGCCATCAGCCGGTTAGTTGGTCAGCCCCAGCATTTT. This gives the protein CAISRLVGQPQHF.

A few counts support this clonotype. This CDR3 reads CSAGPSGANVLTF. DNA of the CDR3: TGCAGTGCCGGCCCCTCTGGGGCCAACGTCCTGACTTTC. The chain links TRBV20-1 to TRBJ2-6; D not certain. CDR1 and CDR2 (germline): DFQATT, SNEGSKA (reference sequence). CDR3 length: 13 amino acids. V lost 6 bases and J lost 0, with 6 bases in between.

The rearrangement uses TRBV12-3 or TRBV12-4 and TRBJ2-3; D remains ambiguous. V was cut by 4 bases and J by 11 bases, with 16 bases left in between. The CDR3 is 13 amino acids. This chain's CDR3 is CASSSSLTYGQYF. CDR3 DNA: TGTGCCAGCAGTTCCTCCTTGACATACGGGCAGTATTTT.

This clonotype was recorded a few times. The J gene is TRBJ2-7, the V gene TRBV12-3 or TRBV12-4; D is undetermined. The CDR3 has 13 residues. The V end lost 6 bases, the J end lost 1 base, and 10 bases lay between the germline ends. The CDR3 coding sequence is TGTGCCAGCAGCCGCATGGGGTCCTACGAGCAGTACTTC. This gives the protein CASSRMGSYEQYF.

The chain is built from TRBV29-1 and TRBJ2-7, with 7 bases matching TRBD1. This CDR3 contains 13 residues. V shed 4 bases and J 5 bases; nucleotides not matched to a gene: 8. Germline CDR1 is SQVTM and CDR2 is ANQGSEA. The CDR3 nucleotides are TGCAGCGTTGTGACAGGGAATGGGAACGAGCAGTACTTC. This sequence encodes CSVVTGNGNEQYF.

The rearrangement links TRBV15 to TRBJ1-2; D is possibly TRBD1 (5 bases). Trimming left V 0 bases short and J 7 bases short, with 27 bases between. This CDR3 spans 19 amino acids. The V gene's germline CDR1 is LNHNV and CDR2 YYDKDF (reference sequence). This CDR3 is CATSREGGVDGLATSGYTF. CDR3 in DNA: TGTGCCACCAGCAGAGAGGGGGGTGTAGACGGATTAGCAACTTCTGGCTACACCTTC.